Presented here are 3 T cell receptor beta chains from one specimen sequenced in a study of blood T cell repertoires in COVID-19. Assay: immunoSEQ multiplex PCR; the TCRdb copy retains only in-frame clones and omits some. The sample contains around 190,000 clones, around 81% of which appear only once. The sequenced material came from peripheral blood. The receptors derive from a middle-aged woman with COVID-19, enrolled during active disease.

The V gene is TRBV6-2 or TRBV6-3, the J gene TRBJ2-7; 12 positions match TRBD1. Germline loops: CDR1 MNHEY, CDR2 SVGEGT. The V gene end was trimmed by 2 bases and the J gene end by 0 bases; junction bases not matched to a gene: 5. This CDR3 spans 17 amino acids. CDR3 protein: CASSYGTGGDHSYEQYV. CDR3 coding DNA: TGTGCCAGCAGTTACGGGACAGGGGGCGACCACTCCTACGAGCAGTACGTC.

This clone was seen only once. The J gene is TRBJ1-2, the V gene TRBV12-3 or TRBV12-4; D uncertain. This CDR3 is built from 13 residues. V shed 4 bases and J shed 4 bases, with 10 bases lying between them. The CDR3 loop is CASSSLQLYGYTF. CDR3 sequence (DNA): TGTGCCAGCAGTTCTCTACAGCTCTATGGCTACACCTTC.

The V gene is TRBV28, the J gene TRBJ2-3, with a weak D call TRBD2 (5 bases). The germline V gene has CDR1 MDHEN and CDR2 SYDVKM. The CDR3 is 14 residues long. Between the trimmed V and J ends, which lost 6 bases and 0 bases, there was a span of 10 bases. CDR3 protein: CASRSGSSTDTQYF. The CDR3 DNA is TGTGCCAGCAGAAGCGGATCTAGCACAGATACGCAGTATTTT.